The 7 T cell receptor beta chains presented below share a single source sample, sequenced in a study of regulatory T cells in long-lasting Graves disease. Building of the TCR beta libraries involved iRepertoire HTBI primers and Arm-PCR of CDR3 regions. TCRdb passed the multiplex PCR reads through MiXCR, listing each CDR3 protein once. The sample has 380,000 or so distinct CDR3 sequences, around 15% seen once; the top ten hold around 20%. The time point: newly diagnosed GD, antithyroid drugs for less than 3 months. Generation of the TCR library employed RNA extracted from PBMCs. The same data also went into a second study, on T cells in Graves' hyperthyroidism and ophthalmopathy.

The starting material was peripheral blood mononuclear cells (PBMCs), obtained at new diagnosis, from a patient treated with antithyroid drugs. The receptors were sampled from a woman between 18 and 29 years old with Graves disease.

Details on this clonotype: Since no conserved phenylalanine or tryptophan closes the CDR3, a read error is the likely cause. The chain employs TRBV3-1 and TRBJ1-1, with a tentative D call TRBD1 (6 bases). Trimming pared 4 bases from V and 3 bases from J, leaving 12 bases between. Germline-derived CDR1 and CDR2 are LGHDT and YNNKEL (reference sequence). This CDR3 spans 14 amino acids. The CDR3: CASSRGGADTEAFL. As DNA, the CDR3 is TGTGCCAGCAGCCGCGGGGGCGCCGACACTGAAGCTTTCCTT.

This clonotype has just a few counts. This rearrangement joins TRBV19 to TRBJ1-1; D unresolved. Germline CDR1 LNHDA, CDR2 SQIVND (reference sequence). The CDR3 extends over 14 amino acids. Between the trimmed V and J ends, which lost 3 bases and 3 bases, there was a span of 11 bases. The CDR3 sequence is CASSIGGSYTEAFF. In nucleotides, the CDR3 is TGTGCCAGTAGTATCGGCGGGAGCTACACTGAAGCTTTCTTT.

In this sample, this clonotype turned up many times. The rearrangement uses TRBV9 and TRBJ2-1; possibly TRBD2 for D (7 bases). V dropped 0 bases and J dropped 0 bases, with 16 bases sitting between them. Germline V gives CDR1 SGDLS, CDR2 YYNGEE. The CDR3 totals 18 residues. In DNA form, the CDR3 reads TGTGCCAGCAGCGTAGAGGGGGGGGGGACCCTCTCCTACAATGAGCAGTTCTTC. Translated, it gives CASSVEGGGTLSYNEQFF.

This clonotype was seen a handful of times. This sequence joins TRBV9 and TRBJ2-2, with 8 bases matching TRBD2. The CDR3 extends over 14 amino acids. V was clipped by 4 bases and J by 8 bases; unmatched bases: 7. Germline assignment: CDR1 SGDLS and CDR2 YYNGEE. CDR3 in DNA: TGTGCCAGCAGCCGGGGGGGGGCTTTTGGGGAGCTGTTTTTT. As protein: CASSRGGAFGELFF.

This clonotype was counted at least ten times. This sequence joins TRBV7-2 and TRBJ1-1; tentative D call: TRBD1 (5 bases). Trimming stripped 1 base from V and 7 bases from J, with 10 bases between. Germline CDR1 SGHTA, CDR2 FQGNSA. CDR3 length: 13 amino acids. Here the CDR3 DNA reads TGTGCCAGCAGCTTAGGCGGGACGGGTGAAGCTTTCTTT. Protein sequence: CASSLGGTGEAFF.

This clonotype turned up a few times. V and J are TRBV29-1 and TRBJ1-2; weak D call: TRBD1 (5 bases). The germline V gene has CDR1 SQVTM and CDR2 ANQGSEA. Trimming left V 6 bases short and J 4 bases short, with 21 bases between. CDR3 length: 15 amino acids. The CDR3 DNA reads TGCAGCGTGCCGGTCCAGGGAAATCCCTTCTATGGCTACACCTTC. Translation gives CSVPVQGNPFYGYTF.

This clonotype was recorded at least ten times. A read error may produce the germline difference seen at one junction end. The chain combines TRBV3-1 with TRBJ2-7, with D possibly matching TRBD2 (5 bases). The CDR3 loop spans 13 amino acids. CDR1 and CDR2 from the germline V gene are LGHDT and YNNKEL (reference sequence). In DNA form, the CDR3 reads TGTGCCAGCAGTCAAGGGAGAGTCGGTGAGCAGTACTTC. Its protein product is CASSQGRVGEQYF.